This is a list of T cell receptor beta chains from one sample in a study of identical twins. MiXCR, applied by TCRdb to the 5' RACE reads, yields one record per CDR3 protein. Here the sample spans over 500,000 distinct CDR3 sequences, about 20% being singletons. These data also formed part of another study, on T cells expressing NK-cell markers.

The specimen sequenced was CD4+ T cells sorted from blood. The receptors were gathered from a woman aged 18-29 years in good health. Each CDR3 is given with its conserved first and last residue. A D gene is named only where the DNA matches it firmly. Size values are once, few and many counts, or a class for expanded clones, and some rows have none.

V	length	J	D	size	CDR3	DNA
TRBV12-3/TRBV12-4	13	TRBJ1-2	-	few	CASTPWRANGYTF	TGTGCCAGCACCCCGTGGAGGGCGAATGGCTACACCTTC
TRBV28	12	TRBJ2-7	-	-	CATMGRAYEQYF	TGTGCCACCATGGGAAGAGCCTACGAGCAGTACTTC
TRBV12-3/TRBV12-4	14	TRBJ2-1	TRBD2	-	CASRGRERFNEQFF	TGTGCCAGCCGCGGGAGGGAACGGTTCAATGAGCAGTTCTTC
TRBV6-1	15	TRBJ2-7	TRBD1	few	CASLRQGDWGYEQYF	TGTGCCAGCCTCCGCCAGGGGGATTGGGGCTACGAGCAGTACTTC
TRBV20-1	14	TRBJ1-5	-	few	CSARNVLAFQPQHF	TGCAGTGCTAGAAATGTTTTGGCATTTCAGCCCCAGCATTTT
TRBV12-3/TRBV12-4	16	TRBJ2-7	TRBD2	-	CASSSYGSGGAGEQYF	TGTGCCAGCAGTTCCTACGGTAGCGGGGGGGCCGGCGAGCAGTACTTC
TRBV6-5	18	TRBJ2-5	TRBD2	-	CASSSFSGGAQTQETQYF	TGTGCCAGCAGTTCCTTTAGCGGGGGGGCCCAAACTCAAGAGACCCAGTACTTC
TRBV3-1	14	TRBJ2-3	-	-	CASSPSLSTDTQYF	TGTGCCAGCAGCCCTAGCCTTAGCACAGATACGCAGTATTTT
TRBV5-4	15	TRBJ2-2	-	few	CASQVGREDTGELFF	TGTGCCAGTCAGGTCGGCAGGGAGGACACCGGGGAGCTGTTTTTT
TRBV6-5	13	TRBJ2-7	-	-	CASSYNLVREQYF	TGTGCCAGCAGTTACAACCTAGTTAGGGAGCAGTACTTC
TRBV5-1	15	TRBJ2-1	TRBD2	-	CASSLVAGGLGEQFF	TGCGCCAGCAGCTTGGTGGCGGGGGGGCTCGGTGAGCAGTTCTTC
TRBV20-1	17	TRBJ2-1	TRBD2	few	CSARDPATSGGHNEQFF	TGCAGTGCTAGGGACCCAGCGACTAGCGGGGGCCACAATGAGCAGTTCTTC
TRBV20-1	15	TRBJ1-2	TRBD1	-	CSARLGQTGMNGYTF	TGCAGTGCTAGGCTTGGGCAGACAGGGATGAATGGCTACACCTTC
TRBV4-3	13	TRBJ1-4	-	-	CASSLRSGEKLFF	TGCGCCAGCAGCCTGCGTAGTGGTGAAAAACTGTTTTTT
TRBV7-8	14	TRBJ2-7	-	few	CASSLGLTPYEQYF	TGTGCCAGCAGCCTTGGACTGACCCCCTACGAGCAGTACTTC
TRBV4-3	18	TRBJ2-7	TRBD1	-	CASSQDPNRDRSSYEQYF	TGCGCCAGCAGCCAAGACCCAAACCGGGACAGAAGCTCCTACGAGCAGTACTTC
TRBV7-9	15	TRBJ1-2	-	-	CASSSLTGGRNGYTF	TGTGCCAGCAGCTCTCTGACGGGGGGAAGGAATGGCTACACCTTC
TRBV12-3/TRBV12-4	14	TRBJ2-5	-	-	CASSLGVPQETQYF	TGTGCCAGCAGTTTAGGAGTGCCCCAAGAGACCCAGTACTTC
TRBV7-2	15	TRBJ2-7	-	-	CASSLDSSASYEQYF	TGTGCCAGCAGCTTAGATAGTTCGGCAAGCTACGAGCAGTACTTC
TRBV6-2/TRBV6-3	20	TRBJ1-5	-	-	CAGDVRPRETEYYSNQPQHF	TGTGCGGGGGATGTAAGGCCCCGCGAGACAGAGTATTATAGCAATCAGCCCCAGCATTTT
TRBV15	14	TRBJ1-1	-	few	CATSRGGGNSEAFF	TGTGCCACCAGCAGAGGAGGAGGTAACTCTGAAGCTTTCTTT
TRBV6-1	14	TRBJ1-4	-	many	CASSPDSPREKLFF	TGTGCCAGCAGCCCAGACAGTCCTCGGGAAAAACTGTTTTTT
TRBV6-5	10	TRBJ1-3	-	-	CASSYPGPFF	TGTGCCAGCAGTTACCCCGGACCCTTTTTT
TRBV29-1	13	TRBJ2-1	TRBD2	-	CSVSGGDNNEQFF	TGCAGCGTTAGCGGGGGGGATAACAATGAGCAGTTCTTC
TRBV5-6	18	TRBJ2-3	TRBD2	-	CASSPGLLAGSPTDTQYF	TGTGCCAGCAGCCCCGGCCTACTAGCGGGATCCCCCACAGATACGCAGTATTTT
TRBV2	12	TRBJ1-1	-	many	CASSWGNTEAFF	TGTGCCAGCAGCTGGGGGAACACTGAAGCTTTCTTT
TRBV20-1	14	TRBJ2-3	-	-	CSAQTHGDQITQYF	TGCAGTGCTCAGACGCACGGGGACCAAATTACGCAGTATTTT
TRBV5-1	18	TRBJ2-2	TRBD2	-	CASRRASGRTLNTGELFF	TGCGCCAGCAGGCGGGCTAGCGGGAGGACTTTGAACACCGGGGAGCTGTTTTTT
TRBV15	16	TRBJ2-1	-	-	CATSGGLSSSYNEQFF	TGTGCCACCAGCGGGGGACTCTCCAGCTCCTACAATGAGCAGTTCTTC
TRBV5-1	14	TRBJ2-3	TRBD1	-	CASTGQGVTDTQYF	TGCGCCAGCACGGGACAGGGGGTAACAGATACGCAGTATTTT
TRBV15	16	TRBJ2-5	TRBD2	few	CATSPHPGTSGRLEYF	TGTGCCACCAGCCCACACCCCGGGACTAGCGGAAGGTTGGAGTACTTC
TRBV6-4	16	TRBJ2-1	TRBD2	-	CASSSETSGSYNEQFF	TGTGCCAGCAGTTCCGAGACTAGCGGGAGCTACAATGAGCAGTTCTTC
TRBV20-1	11	TRBJ2-5	-	few	CSVPLGETQYF	TGCAGTGTACCTTTGGGAGAGACCCAGTACTTC
TRBV12-3/TRBV12-4	13	TRBJ1-5	-	few	CASRGREEQPQHF	TGTGCCAGCCGGGGGAGGGAGGAACAGCCCCAGCATTTT
TRBV12-3/TRBV12-4	13	TRBJ2-7	-	few	CASILGPSYEQYF	TGTGCCAGCATCCTGGGACCCTCCTACGAGCAGTACTTC
TRBV21-1	20	TRBJ2-3	-	-	CASSKDSGTSGGPSTDTQYF	TGTGCCAGCAGCAAAGACAGTGGGACTAGCGGGGGCCCAAGCACAGATACGCAGTATTTT
TRBV5-1	14	TRBJ2-5	TRBD1	few	CASSLDRGSETQYF	TGCGCCAGCAGCTTGGACAGGGGCAGTGAGACCCAGTACTTC
TRBV20-1	15	TRBJ1-1	-	few	CSARHIRGPDTEAFF	TGCAGTGCTAGACATATCAGAGGGCCTGACACTGAAGCTTTCTTT
TRBV5-1	14	TRBJ1-1	-	many	CASSYTGKDTEAFF	TGCGCCAGCAGTTACACAGGGAAGGACACTGAAGCTTTCTTT
TRBV30	12	TRBJ2-6	-	-	CAWAVGANVLTF	TGTGCCTGGGCGGTGGGGGCCAACGTCCTGACTTTC
TRBV20-1	16	TRBJ2-7	TRBD1	few	CSASTPSRDRVYEQYF	TGCAGTGCTAGTACCCCGAGCCGGGACAGAGTCTACGAGCAGTACTTC
TRBV7-6	15	TRBJ2-3	-	-	CASTPSGGDTDTQYF	TGTGCCAGCACCCCTAGTGGGGGTGACACAGATACGCAGTATTTT
TRBV7-8	18	TRBJ2-3	-	-	CASSLREGHRDQILRQYF	TGTGCCAGCAGCTTAAGAGAGGGGCATAGGGACCAGATTCTTAGGCAGTATTTT
TRBV10-3	13	TRBJ2-7	-	-	CAISESAAYEQYF	TGTGCCATCAGTGAGTCGGCGGCCTACGAGCAGTACTTC
TRBV29-1	13	TRBJ1-1	TRBD1	-	CSVRGQGNTEAFF	TGCAGCGTTCGCGGACAGGGGAACACTGAAGCTTTCTTT
TRBV18	12	TRBJ2-5	-	many	CASSPGRETQYF	TGTGCCAGCTCACCGGGTAGAGAGACCCAGTACTTC
TRBV20-1	12	TRBJ2-5	-	-	CSADRGGVTQYF	TGCAGTGCTGACAGAGGGGGAGTTACCCAGTACTTC
TRBV19	16	TRBJ2-5	TRBD1	-	CASSRWEPGQASAQYF	TGTGCCAGTAGCCGATGGGAGCCGGGACAGGCTTCGGCCCAGTACTTC
TRBV7-8	12	TRBJ2-7	-	-	CASSSPPSEQYF	TGTGCCAGCAGCTCCCCCCCGTCAGAGCAGTACTTC
TRBV20-1	15	TRBJ2-1	-	few	CSEGGRQSSYNEQFF	TGCAGTGAGGGTGGACGTCAAAGCTCCTACAATGAGCAGTTCTTC
TRBV20-1	14	TRBJ2-4	TRBD2	few	CSARDYPAKNIQYF	TGCAGTGCGAGGGACTACCCAGCCAAAAACATTCAGTACTTC
TRBV12-3/TRBV12-4	16	TRBJ2-4	-	-	CASSWGSPIAKNIQYF	TGTGCCAGCAGTTGGGGCAGTCCTATAGCCAAAAACATTCAGTACTTC